This TCR beta chain was obtained from a study of T cells after yellow fever vaccination. A 5'RACE template-switching step, the method used to make TCR cDNA, added a universal primer site and UMIs. Each CDR3 protein gets one entry after TCRdb re-called the 5' RACE reads with MiXCR. The data hold about 210,000 distinct CDR3 sequences, with approximately 3% observed a single time. Trimming shortened V by 5 bases and J by 3 bases, and 10 bases separated the two germline ends. This CDR3 has 14 amino acids. The sample consisted of CD4+ T cells sorted from PBMCs, taken 10 days after the yellow fever booster vaccination. The J gene is TRBJ1-4, the V gene TRBV12-3 or TRBV12-4; D is unresolved. The clonotype originates from a man aged 18 to 29 who received the YFV17D yellow fever vaccine. CDR3: CASSPGGANEKLFF. CDR3 DNA: TGTGCCAGCAGTCCCGGAGGAGCTAATGAAAAACTGTTTTTT.